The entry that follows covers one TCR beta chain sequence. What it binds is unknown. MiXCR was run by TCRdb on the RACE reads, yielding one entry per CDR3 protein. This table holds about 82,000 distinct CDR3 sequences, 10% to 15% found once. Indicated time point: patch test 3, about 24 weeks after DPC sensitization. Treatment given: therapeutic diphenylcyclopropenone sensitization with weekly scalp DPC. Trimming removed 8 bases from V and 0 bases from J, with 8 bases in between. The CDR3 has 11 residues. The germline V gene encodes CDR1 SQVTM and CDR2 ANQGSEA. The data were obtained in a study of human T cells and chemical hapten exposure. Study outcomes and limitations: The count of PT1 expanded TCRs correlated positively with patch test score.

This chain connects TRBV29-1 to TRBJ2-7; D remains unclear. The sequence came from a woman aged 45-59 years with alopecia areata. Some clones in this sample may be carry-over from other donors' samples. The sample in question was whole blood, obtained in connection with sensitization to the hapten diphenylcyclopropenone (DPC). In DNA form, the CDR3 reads TGCAGCTTCGCTAACTCCTACGAGCAGTACTTC. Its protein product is CSFANSYEQYF.